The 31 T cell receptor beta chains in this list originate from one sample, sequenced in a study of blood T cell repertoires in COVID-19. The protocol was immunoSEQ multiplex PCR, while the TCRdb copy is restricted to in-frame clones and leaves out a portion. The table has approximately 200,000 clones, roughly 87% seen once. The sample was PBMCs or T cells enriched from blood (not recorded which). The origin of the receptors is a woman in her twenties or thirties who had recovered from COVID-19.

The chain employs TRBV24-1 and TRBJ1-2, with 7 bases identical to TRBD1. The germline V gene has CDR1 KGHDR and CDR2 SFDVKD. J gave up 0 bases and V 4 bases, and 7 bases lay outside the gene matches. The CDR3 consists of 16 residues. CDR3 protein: CATSDADREANYGYTF. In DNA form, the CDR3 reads TGTGCCACCAGTGACGCTGACAGGGAAGCTAACTATGGCTACACCTTC.

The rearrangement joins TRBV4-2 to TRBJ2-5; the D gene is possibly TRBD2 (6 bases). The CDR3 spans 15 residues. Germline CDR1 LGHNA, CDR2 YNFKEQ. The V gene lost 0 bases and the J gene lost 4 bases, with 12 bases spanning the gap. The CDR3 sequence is CASSQEALAGETQYF. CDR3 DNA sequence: TGTGCCAGCAGCCAAGAAGCACTAGCCGGAGAGACCCAGTACTTC.

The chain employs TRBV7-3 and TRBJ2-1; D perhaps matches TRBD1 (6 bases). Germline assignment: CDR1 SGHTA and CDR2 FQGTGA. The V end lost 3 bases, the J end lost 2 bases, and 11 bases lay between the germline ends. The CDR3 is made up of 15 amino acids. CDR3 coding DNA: TGTGCCAGCAGCTTTCGTGGACAGACCTACAATGAGCAGTTCTTC. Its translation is CASSFRGQTYNEQFF.

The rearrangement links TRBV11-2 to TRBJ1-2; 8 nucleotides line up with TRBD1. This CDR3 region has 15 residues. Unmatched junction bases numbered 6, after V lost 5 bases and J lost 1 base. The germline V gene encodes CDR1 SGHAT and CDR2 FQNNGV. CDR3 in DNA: TGTGCCAGCAGCGCTGGACAGGGAGATAACTATGGCTACACCTTC. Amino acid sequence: CASSAGQGDNYGYTF.

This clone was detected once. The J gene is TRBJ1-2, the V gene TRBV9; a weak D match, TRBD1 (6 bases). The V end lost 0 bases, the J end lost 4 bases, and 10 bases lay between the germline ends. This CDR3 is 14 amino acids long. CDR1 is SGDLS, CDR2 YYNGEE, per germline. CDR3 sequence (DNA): TGTGCCAGCAGCGTAGTCAGGACAGTCTATGGCTACACCTTC. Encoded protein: CASSVVRTVYGYTF.

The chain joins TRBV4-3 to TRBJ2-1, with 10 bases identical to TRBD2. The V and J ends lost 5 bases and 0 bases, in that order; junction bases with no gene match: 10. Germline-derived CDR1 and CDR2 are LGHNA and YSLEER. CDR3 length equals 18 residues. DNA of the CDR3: TGCGCCAGCAGCGCCCAACCTCTAGCGGGGGCCTCCTACAATGAGCAGTTCTTC. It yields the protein CASSAQPLAGASYNEQFF.

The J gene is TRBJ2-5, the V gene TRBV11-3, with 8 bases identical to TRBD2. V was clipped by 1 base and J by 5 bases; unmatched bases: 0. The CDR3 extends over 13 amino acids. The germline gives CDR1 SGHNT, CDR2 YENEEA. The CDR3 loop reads CASSLVAGETQYF. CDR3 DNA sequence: TGTGCCAGCAGCTTAGTAGCGGGGGAGACCCAGTACTTC.

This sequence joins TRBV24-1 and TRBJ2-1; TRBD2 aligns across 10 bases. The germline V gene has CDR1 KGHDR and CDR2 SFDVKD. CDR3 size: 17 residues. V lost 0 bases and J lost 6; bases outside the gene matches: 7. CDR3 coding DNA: TGTGCCACCAGTGATTTGCGGACTAGCGGAAAAGGCAATGAGCAGTTCTTC. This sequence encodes CATSDLRTSGKGNEQFF.

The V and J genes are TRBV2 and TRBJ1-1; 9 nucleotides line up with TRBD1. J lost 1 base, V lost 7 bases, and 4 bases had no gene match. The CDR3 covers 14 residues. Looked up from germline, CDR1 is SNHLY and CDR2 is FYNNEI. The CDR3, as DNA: TGTGCCAGCAAGTACAGGGGGCAGAACACTGAAGCTTTCTTT. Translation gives CASKYRGQNTEAFF.

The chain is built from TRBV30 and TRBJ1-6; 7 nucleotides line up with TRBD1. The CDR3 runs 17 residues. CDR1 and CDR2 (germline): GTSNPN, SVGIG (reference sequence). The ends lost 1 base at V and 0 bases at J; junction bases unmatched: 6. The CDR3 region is CAWSADRASSYNSPLHF. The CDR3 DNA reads TGTGCCTGGAGTGCAGACAGGGCGAGCTCCTATAATTCACCCCTCCACTTT.

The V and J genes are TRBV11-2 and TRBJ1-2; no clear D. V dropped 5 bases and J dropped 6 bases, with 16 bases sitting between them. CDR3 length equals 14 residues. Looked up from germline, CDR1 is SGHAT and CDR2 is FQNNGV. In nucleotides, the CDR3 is TGTGCCAGCAGCCCTCTTGGAGGGTTGGATGGCTACACCTTC. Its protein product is CASSPLGGLDGYTF.

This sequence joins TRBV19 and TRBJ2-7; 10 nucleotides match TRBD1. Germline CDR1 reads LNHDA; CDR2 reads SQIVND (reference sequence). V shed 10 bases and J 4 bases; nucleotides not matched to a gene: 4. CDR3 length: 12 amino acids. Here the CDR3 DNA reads TGTGCCACCGGGACAGGGGAATACGAGCAGTACTTC. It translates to CATGTGEYEQYF.

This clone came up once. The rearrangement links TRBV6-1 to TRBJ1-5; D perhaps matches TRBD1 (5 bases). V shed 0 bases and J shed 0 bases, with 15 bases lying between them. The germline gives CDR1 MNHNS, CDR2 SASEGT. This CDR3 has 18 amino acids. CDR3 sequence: CASSEAGGADYSNQPQHF. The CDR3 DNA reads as TGTGCCAGCAGTGAAGCGGGTGGGGCAGATTATAGCAATCAGCCCCAGCATTTT.

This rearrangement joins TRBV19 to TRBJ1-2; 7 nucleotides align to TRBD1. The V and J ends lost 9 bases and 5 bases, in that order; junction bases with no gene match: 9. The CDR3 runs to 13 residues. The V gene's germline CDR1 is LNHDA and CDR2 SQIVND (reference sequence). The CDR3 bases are TGTGCCAGCCGGGACAGAAGCTTTTATGGCTACACCTTC. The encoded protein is CASRDRSFYGYTF.

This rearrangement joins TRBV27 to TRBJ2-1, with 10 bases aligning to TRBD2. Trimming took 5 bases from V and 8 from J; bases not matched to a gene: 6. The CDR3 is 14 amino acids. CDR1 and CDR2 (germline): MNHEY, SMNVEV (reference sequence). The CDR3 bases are TGTGCCAGCAGTATCACTAGCGGGGTCGATGAGCAGTTCTTC. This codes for CASSITSGVDEQFF.

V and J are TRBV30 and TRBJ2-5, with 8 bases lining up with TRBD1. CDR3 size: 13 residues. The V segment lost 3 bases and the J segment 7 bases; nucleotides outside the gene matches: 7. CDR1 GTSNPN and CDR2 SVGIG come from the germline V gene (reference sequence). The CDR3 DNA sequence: TGTGCCTGGAGGGTCACACAGGGGGGGACCCAGTACTTC. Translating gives CAWRVTQGGTQYF. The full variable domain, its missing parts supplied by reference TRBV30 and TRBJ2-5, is SQTIHQWPATLVQPVGSPLSLECTVEGTSNPNLYWYRQAAGRGLQLLFYSVGIGQISSEVPQNLSASRPQDRQFILSSKKLLLSDSGFYLCAWRVTQGGTQYFGPGTRLLVL.

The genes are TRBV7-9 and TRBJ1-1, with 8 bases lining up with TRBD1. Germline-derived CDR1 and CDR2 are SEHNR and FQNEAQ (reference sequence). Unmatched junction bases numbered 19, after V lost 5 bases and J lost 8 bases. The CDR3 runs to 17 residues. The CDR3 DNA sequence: TGTGCCAGCAGCAGATCAACCGGGACAGGTTTATCGCCCGAAGCTTTCTTT. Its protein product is CASSRSTGTGLSPEAFF.

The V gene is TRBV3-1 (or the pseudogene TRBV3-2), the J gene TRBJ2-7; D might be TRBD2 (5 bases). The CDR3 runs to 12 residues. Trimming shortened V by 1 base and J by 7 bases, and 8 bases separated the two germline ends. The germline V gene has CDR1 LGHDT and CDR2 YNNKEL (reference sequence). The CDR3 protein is CASSQAGFEQYF. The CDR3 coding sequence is TGTGCCAGCAGCCAAGCGGGGTTTGAGCAGTACTTC.

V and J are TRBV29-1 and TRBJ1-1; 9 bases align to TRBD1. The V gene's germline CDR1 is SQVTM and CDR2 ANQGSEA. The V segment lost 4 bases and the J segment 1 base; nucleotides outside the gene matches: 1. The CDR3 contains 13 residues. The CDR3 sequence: CSVVGQGNTEAFF. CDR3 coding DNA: TGCAGCGTTGTGGGACAGGGGAACACTGAAGCTTTCTTT.

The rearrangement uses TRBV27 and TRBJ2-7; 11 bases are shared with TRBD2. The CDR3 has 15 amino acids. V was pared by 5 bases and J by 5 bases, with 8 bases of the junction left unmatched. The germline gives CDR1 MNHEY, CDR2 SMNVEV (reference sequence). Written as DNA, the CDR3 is TGTGCCAGCAGTACTACTAGCGGGAGTCACAACGAGCAGTACTTC. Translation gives CASSTTSGSHNEQYF.

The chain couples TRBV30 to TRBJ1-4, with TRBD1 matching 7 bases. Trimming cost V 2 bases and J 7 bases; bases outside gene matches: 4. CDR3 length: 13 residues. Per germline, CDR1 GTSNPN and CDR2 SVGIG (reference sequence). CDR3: CAWSRGLVEKLFF. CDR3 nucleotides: TGTGCCTGGAGTAGGGGGCTTGTTGAAAAACTGTTTTTT.

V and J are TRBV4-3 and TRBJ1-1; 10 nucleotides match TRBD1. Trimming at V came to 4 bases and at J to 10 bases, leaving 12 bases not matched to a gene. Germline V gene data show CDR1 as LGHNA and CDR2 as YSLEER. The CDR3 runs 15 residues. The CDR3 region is CASSPDSGQGIGAFF. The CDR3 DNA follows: TGCGCCAGCAGCCCGGACTCGGGACAGGGGATAGGAGCTTTCTTT.

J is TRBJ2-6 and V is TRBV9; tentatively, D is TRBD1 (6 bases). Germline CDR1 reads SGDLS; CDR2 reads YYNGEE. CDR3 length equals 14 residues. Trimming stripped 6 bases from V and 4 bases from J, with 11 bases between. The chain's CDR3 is CASTRGAGANVLTF. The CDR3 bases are TGTGCCAGCACCAGGGGAGCCGGGGCCAACGTCCTGACTTTC. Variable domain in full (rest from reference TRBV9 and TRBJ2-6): DSGVTQTPKHLITATGQRVTLRCSPRSGDLSVYWYQQSLDQGLQFLIQYYNGEERAKGNILERFSAQQFPDLHSELNLSSLELGDSALYFCASTRGAGANVLTFGAGSRLTVL.

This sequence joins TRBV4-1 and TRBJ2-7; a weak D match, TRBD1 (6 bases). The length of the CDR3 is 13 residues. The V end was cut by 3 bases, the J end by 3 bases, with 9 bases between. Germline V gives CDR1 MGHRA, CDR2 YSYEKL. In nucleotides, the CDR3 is TGCGCCAGCAGCCACGACAGGAGCTACGAGCAGTACTTC. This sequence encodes CASSHDRSYEQYF.

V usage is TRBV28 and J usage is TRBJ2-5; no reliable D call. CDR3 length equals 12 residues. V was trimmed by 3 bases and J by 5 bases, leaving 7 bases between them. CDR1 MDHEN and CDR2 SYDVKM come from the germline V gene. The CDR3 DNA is TGTGCCAGCAGTTTCCCTAGGGAGACCCAGTACTTC. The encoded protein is CASSFPRETQYF.

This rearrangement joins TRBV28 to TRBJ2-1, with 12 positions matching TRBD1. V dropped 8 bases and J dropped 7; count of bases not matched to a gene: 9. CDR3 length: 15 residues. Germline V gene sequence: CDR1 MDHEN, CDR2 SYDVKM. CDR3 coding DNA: TGTGCCAGCGCGCCGGGACAGGGGGCGCCGAATGAGCAGTTCTTC. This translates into CASAPGQGAPNEQFF.

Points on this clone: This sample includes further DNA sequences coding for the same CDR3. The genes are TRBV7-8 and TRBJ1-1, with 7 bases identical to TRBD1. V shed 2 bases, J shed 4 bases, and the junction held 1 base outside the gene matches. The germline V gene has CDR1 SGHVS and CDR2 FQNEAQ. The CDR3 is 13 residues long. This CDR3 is CASSLQGGTEAFF. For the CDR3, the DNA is TGTGCCAGCAGCTTACAGGGGGGCACTGAAGCTTTCTTT.

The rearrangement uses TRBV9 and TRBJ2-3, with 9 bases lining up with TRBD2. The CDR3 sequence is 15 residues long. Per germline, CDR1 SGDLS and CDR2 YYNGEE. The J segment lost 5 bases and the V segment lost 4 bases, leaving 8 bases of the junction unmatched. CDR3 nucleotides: TGTGCCAGCAGCATTAGCGGGAGTAGGGGAGATACGCAGTATTTT. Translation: CASSISGSRGDTQYF.

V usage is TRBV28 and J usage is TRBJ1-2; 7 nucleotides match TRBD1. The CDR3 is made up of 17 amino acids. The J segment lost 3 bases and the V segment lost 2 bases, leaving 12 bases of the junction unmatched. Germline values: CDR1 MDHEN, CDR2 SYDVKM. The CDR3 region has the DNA TGTGCCAGCAGTTTACTTGAGGACAGGTGGGAGTACTATGGCTACACCTTC. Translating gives CASSLLEDRWEYYGYTF.

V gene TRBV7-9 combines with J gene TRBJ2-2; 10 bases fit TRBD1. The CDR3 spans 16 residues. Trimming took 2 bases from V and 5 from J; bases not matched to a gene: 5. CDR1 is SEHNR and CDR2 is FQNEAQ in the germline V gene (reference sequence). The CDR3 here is CASSLPTGGGTGELFF. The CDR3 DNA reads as TGTGCCAGCAGCTTACCGACAGGGGGCGGGACCGGGGAGCTGTTTTTT.

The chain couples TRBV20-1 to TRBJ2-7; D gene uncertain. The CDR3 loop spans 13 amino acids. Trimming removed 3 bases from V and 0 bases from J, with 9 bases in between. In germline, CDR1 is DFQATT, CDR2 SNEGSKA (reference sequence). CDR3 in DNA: TGCAGTGCTAGTGGGCGGTCCTCCTACGAGCAGTACTTC. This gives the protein CSASGRSSYEQYF.